These T cell receptor beta chains were read from a single sample in a study of T and B cells in COVID-19 patients. TCRdb redid the calling of the multiplex PCR reads with MiXCR, one entry per CDR3 protein. This table has 10,000 to 15,000 distinct CDR3 sequences, around 30% appearing once. The sequenced sample was blood. The receptors stem from a human donor who had recovered from COVID-19. Each CDR3 is given with its conserved first and last residue. Fields, in order: V gene, D gene, J gene, clone size, CDR3 DNA, CDR3 protein. D genes are given only for firm matches. Some rows mark clone size as missing; the rest say once, few, many or name a class of expanded clone.

V: TRBV19
D: NA
J: TRBJ1-3
size: NA
DNA: TGTGCCAGTAGTCGGGTGGAACTCTCTGGAAACACCATATATTTT
CDR3: CASSRVELSGNTIYF

V: TRBV5-1
D: TRBD1
J: TRBJ1-2
size: NA
DNA: TGCGCCAGCAGCCTAGGGACAGATCATGGCTACACCTTC
CDR3: CASSLGTDHGYTF

V: TRBV28
D: TRBD1
J: TRBJ1-5
size: NA
DNA: TGTGCCAGCAGAGGGGGCGGTCAGCCCCAGCATTTT
CDR3: CASRGGGQPQHF

V: TRBV30
D: TRBD2
J: TRBJ2-1
size: NA
DNA: TGTGCCTGGAGGAGACTAGCGGGAGCCGATGAGCAGTTCTTC
CDR3: CAWRRLAGADEQFF

V: TRBV19
D: NA
J: TRBJ2-1
size: medium-sized
DNA: TGTGCCAGTAGTATTCAGCTAGCCGGCTTTGAGCAGTTCTTC
CDR3: CASSIQLAGFEQFF

V: TRBV6-5
D: NA
J: TRBJ2-1
size: medium-sized
DNA: TGTGCCAGCAGTTACGCGAGCCCCAATGAGCAGTTCTTC
CDR3: CASSYASPNEQFF

V: TRBV6-6
D: NA
J: TRBJ2-3
size: few
DNA: TGTGCCAGCACGGAGCGGAGGGGCGAAGATACGCAGTATTTT
CDR3: CASTERRGEDTQYF

V: TRBV6-2/TRBV6-3
D: TRBD1
J: TRBJ2-5
size: many
DNA: TGTGCCAGCAGTTACCCGAGACAGGGCCTAATGGAGGAGACCCAGTACTTC
CDR3: CASSYPRQGLMEETQYF

V: TRBV12-3/TRBV12-4
D: NA
J: TRBJ2-2
size: medium-sized
DNA: TGTGCCAGCAGTTTTGCAGGCACCGGGGAGCTGTTTTTT
CDR3: CASSFAGTGELFF

V: TRBV12-3/TRBV12-4
D: NA
J: TRBJ1-4
size: few
DNA: TGTGCCAGCAGTTTACGGGGGGGGACTAATGAAAAACTGTTTTTT
CDR3: CASSLRGGTNEKLFF

V: TRBV6-1
D: NA
J: TRBJ2-2
size: few
DNA: TGTGCCAGCAGGGGTGGGCAGGGCCCTTACACCGGGGAGCTGTTTTTT
CDR3: CASRGGQGPYTGELFF

V: TRBV24-1
D: NA
J: TRBJ2-1
size: many
DNA: TGTGCCACCAGTGATTCACACAGGAATGAGCAGTTCTTC
CDR3: CATSDSHRNEQFF

V: TRBV27
D: NA
J: TRBJ1-2
size: few
DNA: TGTGCCAGCAGTTTAGAGGGCCTCTATGGCTACACCTTC
CDR3: CASSLEGLYGYTF

V: TRBV12-3/TRBV12-4
D: NA
J: TRBJ2-1
size: few
DNA: TGTGCCAGCAGTTTAGGGGGAAACTACAATGAGCAGTTCTTC
CDR3: CASSLGGNYNEQFF

V: TRBV30
D: NA
J: TRBJ2-3
size: few
DNA: TGTGCCTGGAGTGATTTGGGGAGAAGGAGTACAGATACGCAGTATTTT
CDR3: CAWSDLGRRSTDTQYF

V: TRBV6-2/TRBV6-3
D: TRBD2
J: TRBJ2-1
size: NA
DNA: TGTGCCAGCAGGGCCGGACTAGCCGACAAACCTACGGGGCAGTTCTTC
CDR3: CASRAGLADKPTGQFF

V: TRBV28
D: NA
J: TRBJ2-6
size: NA
DNA: TGTGCCAGCAGTCGACTGGAAAACTCTGGGGCCAACGTCCTGACTTTC
CDR3: CASSRLENSGANVLTF

V: TRBV6-5
D: TRBD1
J: TRBJ1-4
size: few
DNA: TGTGCCAGCAGTTTTACCGGGACAGGGCTTGAAAAACTGTTTTTT
CDR3: CASSFTGTGLEKLFF

V: TRBV30
D: NA
J: TRBJ1-6
size: few
DNA: TGTGCCGTCCGCCCGAGCCTTAATTCACCCCTCCACTTT
CDR3: CAVRPSLNSPLHF

V: TRBV27
D: NA
J: TRBJ2-1
size: many
DNA: TGTGCCAGCAGTTTGGGTAGCGTCGATGAGCAGTTCTTC
CDR3: CASSLGSVDEQFF

V: TRBV28
D: NA
J: TRBJ1-6
size: NA
DNA: TGTGCCAGCAGTGCCAGGACCAATTCACCCCTCCACTTT
CDR3: CASSARTNSPLHF

V: TRBV11-2
D: TRBD2
J: TRBJ2-7
size: few
DNA: TGTGCCAGCAGATATACTAGCGGGAGGGCCGACGAGCAGTACTTC
CDR3: CASRYTSGRADEQYF

V: TRBV11-3
D: NA
J: TRBJ2-1
size: NA
DNA: TGTGCCAGCAGCATCACAGGGTTTGAGCAGTTCTTC
CDR3: CASSITGFEQFF

V: TRBV28
D: TRBD2
J: TRBJ2-7
size: once
DNA: TGTGCCAGCCGCGCTAGCGGCTACGAGCAGTACTTC
CDR3: CASRASGYEQYF

V: TRBV9
D: NA
J: TRBJ1-2
size: NA
DNA: TGTGCCAGCAGCGCCGGCTATGGCTACACCTTC
CDR3: CASSAGYGYTF

V: TRBV4-3
D: NA
J: TRBJ2-7
size: NA
DNA: TGCGCCAGCAGCCAAGATCTCTTGGGGACGGACCCTAGTGAGCAGTACTTC
CDR3: CASSQDLLGTDPSEQYF

V: TRBV27
D: NA
J: TRBJ1-2
size: few
DNA: TGTGCCAGCAGTTTAAGAGGGCAGGGTGCTTCTGCGGGATATGGCTACACCTTC
CDR3: CASSLRGQGASAGYGYTF

V: TRBV10-3
D: NA
J: TRBJ2-3
size: few
DNA: TGTGCCATCAGCGCGCCCGTTTCCCAAGGAGATACGCAGTATTTT
CDR3: CAISAPVSQGDTQYF

V: TRBV6-5
D: NA
J: TRBJ2-6
size: NA
DNA: TGTGCCAGCAGTTACTTGACAGGAGCTAAGCAGGGGGCCAACGTCCTGACTTTC
CDR3: CASSYLTGAKQGANVLTF

V: TRBV11-1
D: NA
J: TRBJ2-3
size: NA
DNA: TGTGCCAGCAGCTTGGTGCTCGGGGCCACAGATACGCAGTATTTT
CDR3: CASSLVLGATDTQYF

V: TRBV15
D: TRBD1
J: TRBJ2-5
size: NA
DNA: TGTGCCACCAGCAGCGGGGGACAGGGAGTGCCCCAAGAGACCCAGTACTTC
CDR3: CATSSGGQGVPQETQYF

V: TRBV6-5
D: NA
J: TRBJ2-3
size: many
DNA: TGTGCCAGCAGTTCGATCGGGGATCGGGACACAGATACGCAGTATTTT
CDR3: CASSSIGDRDTDTQYF

V: TRBV5-4
D: NA
J: TRBJ1-2
size: NA
DNA: TGTGCCAGCAGTTCCTCCGGGACGCGCCTCAATGGCTACACCTTC
CDR3: CASSSSGTRLNGYTF